These 22 T cell receptor beta chains were sequenced from one sample in a study of OX40 agonist ivuxolimab in advanced cancers. Sequenced by immunoSEQ multiplex PCR; TCRdb stores in-frame clones only, minus some. This table has some 54,000 clones, around 77% appearing once. The material was CD4+ or CD8+ T cells sorted from blood, obtained in a trial of the OX40 agonist ivuxolimab. These receptors were obtained from an adult with an advanced solid tumor such as melanoma, head and neck, liver or kidney cancer.

The chain couples TRBV9 to TRBJ2-6; possibly TRBD2 for D (5 bases). Trimming shortened V by 3 bases and J by 2 bases, and 12 bases separated the two germline ends. Per germline, CDR1 SGDLS and CDR2 YYNGEE. The CDR3 length is 16 residues. The CDR3 DNA sequence: TGTGCCAGCAGCGAGACGGGGTTCGCTGGGGCCAACGTCCTGACTTTC. This gives the protein CASSETGFAGANVLTF.

V and J are TRBV18 and TRBJ1-2; 8 bases agree with TRBD1. Germline lookup yields CDR1 KGHSH and CDR2 LQKENI. This CDR3 spans 13 amino acids. The trim removed 3 bases at V and 4 bases at J, leaving 1 base unmatched. DNA for the CDR3: TGTGCCAGCTCACCGACAGGGGTCTATGGCTACACCTTC. As protein: CASSPTGVYGYTF.

The chain joins TRBV28 to TRBJ1-1; possibly TRBD1 for D (5 bases). Germline-derived CDR1 and CDR2 are MDHEN and SYDVKM. Trimming stripped 0 bases from V and 6 bases from J, with 11 bases between. This CDR3 comprises 14 residues. CDR3 protein: CASSLWGLGAEAFF. Written as DNA, the CDR3 is TGTGCCAGCAGTTTATGGGGGTTGGGGGCTGAAGCTTTCTTT.

This chain uses TRBV27 with TRBJ1-1; no reliable D call. CDR1 is MNHEY, CDR2 SMNVEV, per germline (reference sequence). CDR3 length equals 14 residues. V was trimmed by 4 bases and J by 5 bases, leaving 14 bases between them. The CDR3 bases are TGTGCCAGCAGTTCCCAGCCCACGAGGACTGAAGCTTTCTTT. Translation: CASSSQPTRTEAFF.

The CDR3 DNA follows: TGTGCCAGCAGTGAACAGGGAATGGGTCAGCCCCAGCATTTT. Encoded protein: CASSEQGMGQPQHF. The rearrangement joins TRBV2 to TRBJ1-5; weak D call: TRBD1 (5 bases). The CDR3 has 14 amino acids. V was shortened by 2 bases and J by 6 bases, with 11 bases between the two germline ends. Germline values: CDR1 SNHLY, CDR2 FYNNEI.

The chain couples TRBV15 to TRBJ1-2; D may be TRBD1 (6 bases). Between the trimmed V and J ends, which lost 0 bases and 7 bases, there was a span of 12 bases. The CDR3 is 14 amino acids. Germline V gene data show CDR1 as LNHNV and CDR2 as YYDKDF (reference sequence). The CDR3, as DNA: TGTGCCACCAGCAGAGATTGGCGGACAGTTGGCTACACCTTC. This codes for CATSRDWRTVGYTF.

CDR3 DNA sequence: TGTGCCAGCAGCCCGCGTTCTAACTATGGCTACACCTTC. Its protein is CASSPRSNYGYTF. V and J are TRBV11-2 and TRBJ1-2; D ambiguous. V was shortened by 5 bases and J by 0 bases, with 7 bases between the two germline ends. Germline V CDR1 and CDR2: SGHAT, FQNNGV. The CDR3 covers 13 residues.

This clone was counted only a few times. This rearrangement joins TRBV2 to TRBJ2-2; TRBD1 matches 8 bases. The CDR3 spans 19 residues. In germline, CDR1 is SNHLY, CDR2 FYNNEI. Trimming took 1 base from V and 6 from J; bases not matched to a gene: 16. The CDR3 loop reads CASSEDAGQASTSAGELFF. The CDR3 DNA sequence: TGTGCCAGCAGTGAAGATGCGGGACAGGCGTCCACCTCTGCCGGGGAGCTGTTTTTT.

This sequence joins TRBV7-2 and TRBJ1-1, with 7 bases aligning to TRBD1. Trimming removed 5 bases from V and 1 base from J; junction bases left unmatched: 4. The germline V gene encodes CDR1 SGHTA and CDR2 FQGNSA. This CDR3 region has 14 residues. CDR3 sequence reads: CASSPDRANTEAFF. The CDR3 coding sequence is TGTGCCAGCAGCCCCGACAGGGCGAACACTGAAGCTTTCTTT.

In its sample, this clone was seen a few times. The V call is TRBV7-2, the J call TRBJ1-1; weak D call: TRBD1 (5 bases). The CDR3 consists of 13 residues. Germline CDR1 reads SGHTA; CDR2 reads FQGNSA. V lost 2 bases and J lost 3, with 7 bases in between. The CDR3 DNA reads as TGTGCCAGCAGCTTATCAGGGTACACTGAAGCTTTCTTT. As protein: CASSLSGYTEAFF.

J is TRBJ2-1 and V is TRBV5-1; TRBD1 is a possible D gene (5 bases). The V gene lost 0 bases and the J gene lost 4 bases, with 11 bases spanning the gap. The CDR3 length is 15 residues. CDR1 and CDR2 from the germline V gene are SGHRS and YFSETQ. The CDR3 sequence is CASSLASGNYNEQFF. DNA for the CDR3: TGCGCCAGCAGCTTGGCGTCAGGGAATTACAATGAGCAGTTCTTC.

This chain connects TRBV29-1 to TRBJ2-6, with D tentatively TRBD1 (6 bases). Germline V gene sequence: CDR1 SQVTM, CDR2 ANQGSEA. Trimming shortened V by 1 base and J by 0 bases, and 13 bases separated the two germline ends. This CDR3 region has 17 residues. This CDR3 reads CSVEVGGVRSGANVLTF. The CDR3 bases are TGCAGCGTTGAAGTAGGGGGAGTTCGCTCTGGGGCCAACGTCCTGACTTTC.

This clone occurred once. This chain joins TRBV18 and TRBJ1-5; D is perhaps TRBD1 (6 bases). The CDR3 extends over 14 amino acids. Germline lookup yields CDR1 KGHSH and CDR2 LQKENI. V was pared by 6 bases and J by 6 bases, with 15 bases between. DNA for the CDR3: TGTGCCAGCTCCCCAACGACAGGCCGTCAGCCCCAGCATTTT. Translation gives CASSPTTGRQPQHF.

The chain is built from TRBV18 and TRBJ2-1; D is uncertain. The V end was cut by 4 bases, the J end by 8 bases, with 9 bases between. The germline V gene has CDR1 KGHSH and CDR2 LQKENI. The CDR3 has 12 amino acids. CDR3: CASSHRADEQFF. The CDR3 bases are TGTGCCAGCTCACACCGGGCGGATGAGCAGTTCTTC.

The rearrangement joins TRBV27 to TRBJ1-4; D is uncertain. The CDR3 sequence is 17 residues long. Trimming took 5 bases from V and 0 from J, leaving 16 bases between them. Germline V gene lookup returns CDR1 MNHEY and CDR2 SMNVEV (reference sequence). CDR3 residues: CASSPRLERTTNEKLFF. The CDR3 DNA sequence: TGTGCCAGCAGTCCCCGTCTCGAGAGAACAACTAATGAAAAACTGTTTTTT.

The table lists this clone with a count of one. This sequence joins TRBV4-1 and TRBJ2-3, with 8 bases matching TRBD2. With V trimmed by 1 base and J by 3 bases, 3 bases remained unmatched. The CDR3 has 15 amino acids. CDR1 MGHRA and CDR2 YSYEKL come from the germline V gene. CDR3 sequence reads: CASSQGERETDTQYF. The DNA for the CDR3 is TGCGCCAGCAGCCAAGGGGAGCGGGAGACAGATACGCAGTATTTT.

Only a few counts were recorded for this clone. The chain has TRBV10-3 and TRBJ1-2, with 9 positions matching TRBD1. Germline CDR1 and CDR2: ENHRY and SYGVKD. The CDR3 is made up of 14 amino acids. Germline trimming cut 6 bases from V and 4 bases from J; bases unmatched to any gene: 6. In nucleotides, the CDR3 is TGTGCCATCAGAGGGACAGGGAGAGTCTATGGCTACACCTTC. Residues: CAIRGTGRVYGYTF.

The chain uses TRBV28 and TRBJ2-7, with 11 bases fitting TRBD1. The CDR3 loop spans 15 amino acids. Trimming took 4 bases from V and 6 from J; bases not matched to a gene: 8. Germline-derived CDR1 and CDR2 are MDHEN and SYDVKM. CDR3 bases: TGTGCCAGCAGTTCTCCGGGACAGGGGGTAGGCGAGCAGTACTTC. Its protein is CASSSPGQGVGEQYF.

This clone appeared once. The chain joins TRBV18 to TRBJ1-1; D not certain. The CDR3 contains 15 residues. The germline V and J ends were trimmed by 1 base and 1 base, with 10 bases remaining between them. The germline CDR1 and CDR2 sequences are KGHSH and LQKENI. The CDR3 reads CASSPRQEGNTEAFF. As DNA, the CDR3 is TGTGCCAGCTCACCACGGCAGGAAGGGAACACTGAAGCTTTCTTT.

J is TRBJ2-7 and V is TRBV18; TRBD1 is a possible D gene (6 bases). The V end lost 3 bases, the J end lost 6 bases, and 15 bases lay between the germline ends. The CDR3 contains 14 residues. Germline V gene data show CDR1 as KGHSH and CDR2 as LQKENI. CDR3 coding DNA: TGTGCCAGCTCACCCGCAGGGGCCCCCCTCGAGCAGTACTTC. This translates into CASSPAGAPLEQYF.

This clone was seen more than once but under ten times. This chain joins TRBV18 and TRBJ1-1; the D gene is possibly TRBD1 (5 bases). The ends were cut back, 2 bases at V and 8 bases at J, with 9 bases in the middle. Germline loops: CDR1 KGHSH, CDR2 LQKENI. This CDR3 contains 12 residues. CDR3 residues: CASSPRDGEAFF. The CDR3 nucleotides are TGTGCCAGCTCACCAAGGGACGGGGAAGCTTTCTTT.

This clone appeared a few times. The chain has TRBV5-1 and TRBJ2-5; no clear D gene. From germline, CDR1 is SGHRS and CDR2 YFSETQ. The V end lost 4 bases, the J end lost 5 bases, and 12 bases lay between the germline ends. The length of the CDR3 is 13 residues. The CDR3 DNA sequence: TGCGCCAGCAGCCCTGGAATCCGGGAGACCCAGTACTTC. It encodes CASSPGIRETQYF.